This paragraph covers one T cell receptor (beta chain) sequence. In the original processing: Reference gene primer amplification in the assay estimated nucleated cell counts. Sequencing used immunoSEQ multiplex PCR; TCRdb keeps in-frame clones, though not all of them. That table gives V, J and clone size, and the DNA gave D and trimming. The table includes about 71,000 clones, 80% to 90% detected once. This sample was included in a study of blood T cell repertoires in COVID-19. Study background: Samples taken during acute and convalescent COVID-19 were collected in the United States, Italy and Spain. T cells, B-cell-depleted T cells, or PBMCs provided the cDNA or gDNA that served as material.

Trimming took 4 bases from V and 5 from J, leaving 14 bases between them. Germline CDR1 MGHRA, CDR2 YSYEKL. The CDR3 covers 14 residues. J is TRBJ2-5 and V is TRBV4-1; D uncertain. The sequenced material came from peripheral blood. The sequence came from a man aged 45-60 years with acute or convalescent COVID-19. CDR3 sequence (DNA): TGCGCCAGCAGCCTACGCGCGGCTGGGGAGACCCAGTACTTC. It specifies CASSLRAAGETQYF.